The text below deals with one T cell receptor beta chain. Its cognate antigen is unknown. DNA at around 200 ng, about 30,000 T cell genomes, went into sorted-subset replicate PCRs. Some clones are missing from TCRdb's copy, which holds only in-frame ones; the method was immunoSEQ multiplex PCR. The sample carries 800,000 to 1,200,000 clones, 75% to 85% recorded once. The sample belongs to a study of shared clonotypes between healthy human individuals. Study details: Donors consisted of a couple of women and three men between 18 and 49. Three plates were used per donor for CD4 naive, three for CD4 memory, two for CD8 naive and one for CD8 memory. Study conclusions and caveats: Measured sharing among donors was expected to vary with sequencing depth.

Trimming removed 2 bases from V and 8 bases from J; junction bases left unmatched: 17. The CDR3 spans 18 residues. Germline-derived CDR1 and CDR2 are SGHDT and YYEEEE. Sequencing was done on a sample of memory CD4+ T cells from PBMCs. Sample subset: CD45RA-negative fraction. V usage is TRBV5-6 and J usage is TRBJ2-1, with 9 bases aligning to TRBD2. This sequence originates from a man between 18 and 35 years old in good health. Some clones in this sample may be carry-over from other donors' samples. CDR3 DNA sequence: TGTGCCAGCAGCTTTTGGACTAGCGTATACACGCCGGGAGATGAGCAGTTCTTC. It yields the protein CASSFWTSVYTPGDEQFF.